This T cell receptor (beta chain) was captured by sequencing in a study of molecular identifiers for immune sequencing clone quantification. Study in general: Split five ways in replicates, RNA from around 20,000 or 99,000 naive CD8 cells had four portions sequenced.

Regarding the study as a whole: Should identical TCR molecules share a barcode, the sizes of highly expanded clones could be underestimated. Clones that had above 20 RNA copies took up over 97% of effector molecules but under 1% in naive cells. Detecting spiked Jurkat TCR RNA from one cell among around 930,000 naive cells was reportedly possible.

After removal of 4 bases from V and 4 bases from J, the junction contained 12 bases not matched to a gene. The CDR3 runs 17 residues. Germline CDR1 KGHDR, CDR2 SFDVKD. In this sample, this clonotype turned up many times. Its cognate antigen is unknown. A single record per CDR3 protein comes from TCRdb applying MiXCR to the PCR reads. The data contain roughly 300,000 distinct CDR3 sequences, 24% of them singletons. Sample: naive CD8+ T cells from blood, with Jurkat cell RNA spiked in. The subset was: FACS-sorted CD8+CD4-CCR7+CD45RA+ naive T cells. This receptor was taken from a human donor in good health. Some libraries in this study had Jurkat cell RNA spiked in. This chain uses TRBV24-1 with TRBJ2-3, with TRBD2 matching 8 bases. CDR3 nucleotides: TGTGCCACCAGTGACCGAACCGGGACTAGTGTCGCAGATACGCAGTATTTT. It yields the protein CATSDRTGTSVADTQYF.